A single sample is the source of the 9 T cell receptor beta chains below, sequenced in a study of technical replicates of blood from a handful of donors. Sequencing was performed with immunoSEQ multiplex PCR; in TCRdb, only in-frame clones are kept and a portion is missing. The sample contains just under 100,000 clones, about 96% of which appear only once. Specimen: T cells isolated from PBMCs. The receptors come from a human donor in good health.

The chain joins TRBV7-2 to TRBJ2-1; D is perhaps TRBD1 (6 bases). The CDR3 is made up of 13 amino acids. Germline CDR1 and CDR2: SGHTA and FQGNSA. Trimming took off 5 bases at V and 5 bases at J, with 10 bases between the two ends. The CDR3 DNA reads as TGTGCCAGCAGCCTAGGACAGAACAATGAGCAGTTCTTC. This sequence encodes CASSLGQNNEQFF.

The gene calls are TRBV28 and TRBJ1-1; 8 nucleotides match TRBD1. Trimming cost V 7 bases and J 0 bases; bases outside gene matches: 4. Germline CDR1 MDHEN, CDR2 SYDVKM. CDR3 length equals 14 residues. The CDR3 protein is CASKGQVMNTEAFF. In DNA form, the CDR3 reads TGTGCCAGCAAGGGACAGGTCATGAACACTGAAGCTTTCTTT.

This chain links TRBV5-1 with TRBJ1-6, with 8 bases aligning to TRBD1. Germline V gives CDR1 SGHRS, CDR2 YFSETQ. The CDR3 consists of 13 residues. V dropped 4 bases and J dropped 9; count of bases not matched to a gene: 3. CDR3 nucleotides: TGCGCCAGCAGCCAGGGGGCTAGTTCACCCCTCCACTTT. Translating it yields CASSQGASSPLHF.

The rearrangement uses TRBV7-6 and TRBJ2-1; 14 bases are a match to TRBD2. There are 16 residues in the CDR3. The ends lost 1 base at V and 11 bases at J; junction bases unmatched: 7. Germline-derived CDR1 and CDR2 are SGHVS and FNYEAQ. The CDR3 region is CASSLGATSGRAKQFF. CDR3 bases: TGTGCCAGCAGCTTAGGCGCGACTAGCGGGAGGGCTAAGCAGTTCTTC. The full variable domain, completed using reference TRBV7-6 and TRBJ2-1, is GAGVSQSPRYKVTKRGQDVALRCDPISGHVSLYWYRQALGQGPEFLTYFNYEAQQDKSGLPNDRFSAERPEGSISTLTIQRTEQRDSAMYRCASSLGATSGRAKQFFGPGTRLTVL.

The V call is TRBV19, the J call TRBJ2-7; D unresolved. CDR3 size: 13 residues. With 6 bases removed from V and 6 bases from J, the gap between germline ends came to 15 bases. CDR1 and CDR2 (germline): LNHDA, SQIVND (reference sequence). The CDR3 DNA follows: TGTGCCAGTAGGCGGCGGCTCGAGAGCGAGCAGTACTTC. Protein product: CASRRRLESEQYF.

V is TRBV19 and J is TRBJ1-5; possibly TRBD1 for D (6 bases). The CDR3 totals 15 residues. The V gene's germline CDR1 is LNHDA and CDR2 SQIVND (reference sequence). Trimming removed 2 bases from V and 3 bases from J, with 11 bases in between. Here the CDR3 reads CASSIQTGYNQPQHF. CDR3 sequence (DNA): TGTGCCAGTAGTATACAGACAGGCTACAATCAGCCCCAGCATTTT.

The CDR3, as DNA: TGTGCCAGCACCCGCAGACAGGGATCCTACGAGCAGTACTTC. This translates into CASTRRQGSYEQYF. J is TRBJ2-7 and V is TRBV27; 7 positions match TRBD1. From germline, CDR1 is MNHEY and CDR2 SMNVEV (reference sequence). With V trimmed by 7 bases and J by 1 base, 7 bases remained unmatched. The CDR3 has 14 amino acids.

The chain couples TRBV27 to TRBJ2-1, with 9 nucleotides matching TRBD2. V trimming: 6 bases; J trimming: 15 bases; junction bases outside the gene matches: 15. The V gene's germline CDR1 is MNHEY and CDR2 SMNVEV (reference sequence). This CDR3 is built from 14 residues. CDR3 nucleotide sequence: TGTGCCAGCAGCAAAGGGGCTAGCGGGGCCAGGTCGTTCTTC. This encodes CASSKGASGARSFF.

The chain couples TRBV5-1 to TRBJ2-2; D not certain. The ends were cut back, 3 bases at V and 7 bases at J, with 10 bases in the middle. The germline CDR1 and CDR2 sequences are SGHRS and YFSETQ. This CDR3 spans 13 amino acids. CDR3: CASSYGLVGELFF. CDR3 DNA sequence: TGCGCCAGCAGCTACGGGTTGGTCGGGGAGCTGTTTTTT. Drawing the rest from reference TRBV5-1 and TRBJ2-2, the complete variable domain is KAGVTQTPRYLIKTRGQQVTLSCSPISGHRSVSWYQQTPGQGLQFLFEYFSETQRNKGNFPGRFSGRQFSNSRSEMNVSTLELGDSALYLCASSYGLVGELFFGEGSRLTVL.